What follows are 13 T cell receptor beta chains derived from one specimen sequenced in a study of cytomegalovirus exposure and HLA in healthy donors. With 60 Vbeta and 13 Jbeta primers, the PCR was carried out. Measured with immunoSEQ multiplex PCR; TCRdb has only the in-frame clones, and not every one. Of about 120,000 clones listed, over 80% are singletons. Sequencing was done on a sample of PBMCs. The receptors were sampled from a man aged 50 to 60 in good health and CMV-seronegative.

V is TRBV6-5 and J is TRBJ2-1; 8 nucleotides align to TRBD1. The CDR3 is 15 residues long. The germline V gene encodes CDR1 MNHEY and CDR2 SVGAGI. Trimming cost V 7 bases and J 5 bases; bases outside gene matches: 10. This CDR3 is CASTAPGQADNEQFF. The CDR3 nucleotides read TGTGCCAGCACCGCCCCGGGACAGGCCGACAATGAGCAGTTCTTC.

This clone was seen more than once but under ten times. This CDR3 reads CASSPGQHTEAFF. CDR3 bases: TGTGCCAGCTCACCGGGGCAGCACACTGAAGCTTTCTTT. J is TRBJ1-1 and V is TRBV18, with D possibly TRBD1 on 5 matching bases. The V and J ends lost 3 bases and 3 bases respectively, with 8 bases between them. This CDR3 is built from 13 residues. The germline gives CDR1 KGHSH, CDR2 LQKENI.

The chain couples TRBV29-1 to TRBJ2-1; D might be TRBD2 (5 bases). The V end lost 3 bases, the J end lost 0 bases, and 6 bases lay between the germline ends. This CDR3 comprises 13 residues. CDR1 SQVTM and CDR2 ANQGSEA come from the germline V gene. CDR3 sequence reads: CSVERASYNEQFF. The DNA for the CDR3 is TGCAGCGTTGAGAGGGCCTCCTACAATGAGCAGTTCTTC.

This chain links TRBV9 with TRBJ2-1; TRBD2 agrees at 11 bases. The length of the CDR3 is 19 residues. Trimming cost V 4 bases and J 0 bases; bases outside gene matches: 12. Germline-derived CDR1 and CDR2 are SGDLS and YYNGEE. This chain's CDR3 is CASSPRTGTSGSSYNEQFF. The CDR3 nucleotides read TGTGCCAGCAGCCCCCGCACCGGGACTAGCGGAAGCTCCTACAATGAGCAGTTCTTC.

This rearrangement joins TRBV2 to TRBJ2-7; weak D call: TRBD1 (6 bases). Germline values: CDR1 SNHLY, CDR2 FYNNEI. The ends were cut back, 3 bases at V and 0 bases at J, with 12 bases in the middle. This CDR3 has 15 amino acids. The CDR3 nucleotides read TGTGCCAGCAGTGATGAAGGGGGTAGCTCCTACGAGCAGTACTTC. It specifies CASSDEGGSSYEQYF.

The V gene is TRBV7-2, the J gene TRBJ2-3, with TRBD1 identical over 9 bases. Germline loops: CDR1 SGHTA, CDR2 FQGNSA. The CDR3 is made up of 14 amino acids. Trimming cost V 5 bases and J 2 bases; bases outside gene matches: 2. Written as DNA, the CDR3 is TGTGCCAGCAGCCCACAGGGGGCCACAGATACGCAGTATTTT. Its protein product is CASSPQGATDTQYF.

This clone has only one observation. The rearrangement joins TRBV6-4 to TRBJ2-6; 7 bases align to TRBD1. J was trimmed by 7 bases and V by 0 bases; bases with no gene match: 12. Germline CDR1 and CDR2: MRHNA and SNTAGT. The CDR3 extends over 18 amino acids. The CDR3 sequence: CASSDSTGKSSLANVLTF. CDR3 coding DNA: TGTGCCAGCAGTGACTCGACAGGGAAAAGTTCTTTAGCCAACGTCCTGACTTTC.

The chain links TRBV7-2 to TRBJ2-1, with TRBD2 identical over 10 bases. Germline values: CDR1 SGHTA, CDR2 FQGNSA. The J segment lost 2 bases and the V segment lost 5 bases, leaving 3 bases of the junction unmatched. This CDR3 region has 15 residues. The CDR3 region has the DNA TGTGCCAGCAGCGGGCTAGCGGGAGCCTACAATGAGCAGTTCTTC. Protein sequence: CASSGLAGAYNEQFF.

The rearrangement joins TRBV5-1 to TRBJ2-5; D is possibly TRBD2 (6 bases). CDR3 length equals 16 residues. The germline V gene has CDR1 SGHRS and CDR2 YFSETQ. V gave up 4 bases and J gave up 5 bases, with 21 bases separating them. CDR3 in amino acids: CASSGGLDPPMETQYF. The CDR3 DNA reads as TGCGCCAGCAGCGGGGGACTGGACCCTCCTATGGAGACCCAGTACTTC. The whole variable domain, filled in from reference TRBV5-1 and TRBJ2-5, reads KAGVTQTPRYLIKTRGQQVTLSCSPISGHRSVSWYQQTPGQGLQFLFEYFSETQRNKGNFPGRFSGRQFSNSRSEMNVSTLELGDSALYLCASSGGLDPPMETQYFGPGTRLLVL.

This rearrangement joins TRBV7-2 to TRBJ1-4; the D is unclear. The CDR3 sequence is 14 residues long. Germline lookup yields CDR1 SGHTA and CDR2 FQGNSA. The V end lost 2 bases, the J end lost 4 bases, and 8 bases lay between the germline ends. As DNA, the CDR3 is TGTGCCAGCAGCTTAACAGCCGTTAATGAAAAACTGTTTTTT. The encoded protein is CASSLTAVNEKLFF. Full variable domain (outside the CDR3, taken from reference TRBV7-2 and TRBJ1-4): GAGVSQSPSNKVTEKGKDVELRCDPISGHTALYWYRQSLGQGLEFLIYFQGNSAPDKSGLPSDRFSAERTGGSVSTLTIQRTQQEDSAVYLCASSLTAVNEKLFFGSGTQLSVL.

This sequence joins TRBV19 and TRBJ1-5, with D uncertain. The CDR3 extends over 17 amino acids. Germline loops: CDR1 LNHDA, CDR2 SQIVND (reference sequence). V shed 1 base and J shed 1 base, with 14 bases lying between them. CDR3 nucleotides: TGTGCCAGTAGTATAGGGCCGTTGAGGGCGAGCAATCAGCCCCAGCATTTT. It is translated as CASSIGPLRASNQPQHF.

The chain employs TRBV27 and TRBJ2-7; maybe TRBD1 (6 bases). The germline V gene encodes CDR1 MNHEY and CDR2 SMNVEV (reference sequence). The CDR3 loop spans 14 amino acids. V lost 3 bases and J lost 2, with 11 bases in between. CDR3 residues: CASSFYGTTYEQYF. The CDR3, as DNA: TGTGCCAGCAGTTTTTACGGGACAACCTACGAGCAGTACTTC.

The V gene is TRBV7-2, the J gene TRBJ2-7, with TRBD2 identical over 10 bases. The length of the CDR3 is 15 residues. After removal of 2 bases from V and 6 bases from J, the junction contained 7 bases not matched to a gene. The germline V gene has CDR1 SGHTA and CDR2 FQGNSA. The CDR3 region is CASSLSLAGVPEQYF. CDR3 nucleotide sequence: TGTGCCAGCAGCTTATCGCTAGCGGGAGTTCCCGAGCAGTACTTC.